The clone carrying this TCR beta chain is medium-sized. Its antigen is unidentified. Repertoires were generated with immunoSEQ multiplex PCR, while TCRdb's copy carries only in-frame clones and drops some. The sample yields approximately 1,800 clones, about 19% seen once. CDR1 is SGHNT, CDR2 YENEEA, per germline. The ends lost 8 bases at V and 12 bases at J; junction bases unmatched: 18. This CDR3 is built from 14 residues. The entry originates in a study of T cells in localized non-small cell lung cancer. Study-wide points: Paired adjacent lung recovered a median approximately 57 of the top 100 tumor clones. Tumor showed lower T cell clonality than uninvolved adjacent lung, where it was highest.

Specimen: normal lung tissue next to the tumor, collected before any cancer treatment. The receptor's source is a woman aged 35 to 70 with stage I lung adenocarcinoma. The chain carries TRBV11-3 and TRBJ2-7; 8 nucleotides align to TRBD1. The CDR3 protein is CASSPGQDTRSLYF. The CDR3 region has the DNA TGTGCCAGCTCGCCGGGACAGGATACAAGGAGTCTGTACTTC.